The source of this T cell receptor beta chain is a study of OX40 agonist ivuxolimab in advanced cancers. Using immunoSEQ multiplex PCR, the repertoire was profiled, and TCRdb retains in-frame clones only, with some absent. The sample includes 50,000 to 65,000 clones, roughly four fifths of them seen just once. Overall study findings and caveats: CD8+ T cells averaged more expanded clones than CD4+.

This clone was seen just once. What it binds is not known. This CDR3 spans 16 amino acids. Trimming pared 2 bases from V and 0 bases from J, leaving 11 bases between. From germline, CDR1 is WNHNN and CDR2 SYGVQD (reference sequence). The chain employs TRBV10-1 and TRBJ1-3, with a possible D match to TRBD1 (5 bases). The sequence was obtained from an adult with an advanced solid tumor such as melanoma, head and neck, liver or kidney cancer. This sample comprised CD4+ or CD8+ T cells sorted from blood, obtained in a trial of the OX40 agonist ivuxolimab. For the CDR3, the DNA is TGCGCCAGCAGTGAGATGGGGCCGATCTCTGGAAACACCATATATTTT. This codes for CASSEMGPISGNTIYF.